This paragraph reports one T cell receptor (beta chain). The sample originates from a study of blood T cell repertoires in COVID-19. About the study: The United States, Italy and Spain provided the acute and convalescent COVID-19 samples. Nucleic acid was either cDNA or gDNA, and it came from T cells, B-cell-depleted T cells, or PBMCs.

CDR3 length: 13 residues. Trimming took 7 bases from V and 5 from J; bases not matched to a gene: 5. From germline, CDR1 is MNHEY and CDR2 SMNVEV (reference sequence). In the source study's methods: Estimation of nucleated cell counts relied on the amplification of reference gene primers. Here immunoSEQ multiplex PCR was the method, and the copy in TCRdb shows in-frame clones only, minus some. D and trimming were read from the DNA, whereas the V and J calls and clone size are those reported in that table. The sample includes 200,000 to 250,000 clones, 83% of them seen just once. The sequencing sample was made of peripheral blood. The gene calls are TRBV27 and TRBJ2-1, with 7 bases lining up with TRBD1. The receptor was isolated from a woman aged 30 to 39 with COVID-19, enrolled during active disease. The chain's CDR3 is CASTNRGDNEQFF. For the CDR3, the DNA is TGTGCCAGCACAAACAGGGGAGACAATGAGCAGTTCTTC.